These 23 T cell receptor beta chains were sequenced from one sample in a study of blood T cells in healthy people across ages. It was with a sample-barcoded 5' primer and a J-beta primer mix that a second PCR of roughly 7 to 12 cycles was run. TCRdb re-called the 5' RACE reads through MiXCR, storing one row per CDR3 protein. The sample records about 1.4 million distinct CDR3 sequences, roughly 64% being singletons. Sample: blood. The receptor source for this set is a man between 18 and 29 years old in good health.

This chain connects TRBV20-1 to TRBJ2-5, with no clear D. V was shortened by 4 bases and J by 11 bases, with 20 bases between the two germline ends. Looked up from germline, CDR1 is DFQATT and CDR2 is SNEGSKA (reference sequence). The CDR3 has 13 residues. CDR3: CSAMLGYFYGQYF. CDR3 in DNA: TGCAGTGCTATGCTGGGGTACTTCTACGGGCAGTACTTC.

This clonotype has only one observation. The chain joins TRBV6-5 to TRBJ1-1; perhaps TRBD1 as D (6 bases). Trimming took off 0 bases at V and 5 bases at J, with 19 bases between the two ends. Per the germline V gene, CDR1 is MNHEY and CDR2 is SVGAGI. This CDR3 comprises 17 residues. The CDR3 sequence: CASSYSGGWATGTEAFF. CDR3 DNA sequence: TGTGCCAGCAGTTACTCAGGGGGTTGGGCCACGGGTACTGAAGCTTTCTTT.

This clonotype was seen once. The genes are TRBV7-9 and TRBJ1-1; D unclear. Deletions cut 2 bases from V and 3 bases from J, with 7 bases between. This CDR3 is 13 amino acids long. Germline V gives CDR1 SEHNR, CDR2 FQNEAQ (reference sequence). CDR3 DNA: TGTGCCAGCAGCTTAAGGCCGGACACTGAAGCTTTCTTT. As protein: CASSLRPDTEAFF.

The V gene is TRBV11-2, the J gene TRBJ2-5; the D is unclear. Trimming cost V 5 bases and J 1 base, with 11 bases left between them. This CDR3 spans 14 amino acids. The germline V gene has CDR1 SGHAT and CDR2 FQNNGV. CDR3 coding DNA: TGTGCCAGCAGCCTAGTAAACATCCAAGAGACCCAGTACTTC. Translating it yields CASSLVNIQETQYF.

The V gene is TRBV28, the J gene TRBJ1-4, with 7 bases identical to TRBD1. J lost 5 bases, V lost 4 bases, and 7 bases had no gene match. CDR3 length: 15 amino acids. Germline V gene sequence: CDR1 MDHEN, CDR2 SYDVKM. As DNA, the CDR3 is TGTGCCAGCAGTTCATCCGGGACAGCAAATGAAAAACTGTTTTTT. Protein sequence: CASSSSGTANEKLFF.

This clonotype was counted a few times. The chain links TRBV29-1 to TRBJ1-2; D might be TRBD1 (5 bases). V lost 7 bases, J lost 3 bases, and 12 bases lay in between. Germline assignment: CDR1 SQVTM and CDR2 ANQGSEA. The CDR3 is made up of 12 amino acids. The CDR3 region has the DNA TGCAGCGCCACTGGGGGGGACTATGGCTACACCTTC. Its translation: CSATGGDYGYTF.

As DNA, the CDR3 is TGTGCCAGCAGCTTCAGCCCGGGGGCCGGGGCACGCGATGAGCAGTTCTTC. This codes for CASSFSPGAGARDEQFF. The chain is built from TRBV11-2 and TRBJ2-1, with D perhaps matching TRBD1 or TRBD2 (6 bases each). Trimming removed 3 bases at V and 8 bases at J, with 23 bases between. This CDR3 is 17 amino acids long. CDR1 is SGHAT and CDR2 is FQNNGV in the germline V gene.

This clonotype was picked up many times. The rearrangement links TRBV20-1 to TRBJ2-3, with 11 nucleotides matching TRBD2. CDR1 is DFQATT, CDR2 SNEGSKA, per germline (reference sequence). The CDR3 loop spans 14 amino acids. V lost 5 bases and J lost 6; bases outside the gene matches: 7. The CDR3 region has the DNA TGCAGTGCTTCCCTAGCGGGAGGAGGGGATACGCAGTATTTT. Encoded protein: CSASLAGGGDTQYF.

The gene calls are TRBV6-1 and TRBJ2-3; D call uncertain. Per germline, CDR1 MNHNS and CDR2 SASEGT. CDR3 size: 16 residues. Trimming cost V 5 bases and J 5 bases, with 20 bases left between them. The CDR3 DNA reads as TGTGCCAGCAGTAGCAGGCTACTGAACGTTGGAGATACGCAGTATTTT. It translates to CASSSRLLNVGDTQYF.

The DNA of the CDR3 is TGTGCCAGCAGCTTGACCGGATCCAGGGAGACCCAGTACTTC. Its translation is CASSLTGSRETQYF. The chain joins TRBV7-9 to TRBJ2-7; D gene uncertain. The last part of the DNA fits TRBJ2-5 better; the J call may be wrong. This CDR3 comprises 14 residues. CDR1 and CDR2 (germline): SEHNR, FQNEAQ (reference sequence).

This chain links TRBV4-3 with TRBJ1-2, with TRBD1 matching 10 bases. The CDR3 has 14 amino acids. Germline V lookup: CDR1 LGHNA, CDR2 YSLEER. Trimming at V came to 4 bases and at J to 7 bases, leaving 6 bases not matched to a gene. CDR3 loop: CASSPGQGTSGYTF. The CDR3 DNA reads TGCGCCAGCAGCCCGGGACAGGGGACTAGTGGCTACACCTTC.

This clonotype has only one observation. This CDR3 reads CASRQRLAGHEQFF. Written as DNA, the CDR3 is TGTGCCAGCAGGCAACGACTAGCGGGACATGAGCAGTTCTTC. The chain links TRBV3-1 to TRBJ2-1, with 11 bases matching TRBD2. There are 14 residues in the CDR3. V lost 6 bases and J lost 8; bases outside the gene matches: 6. Germline V lookup: CDR1 LGHDT, CDR2 YNNKEL (reference sequence).

The chain has TRBV20-1 and TRBJ2-1; D may match TRBD1 or TRBD2 (5 bases each). Germline-derived CDR1 and CDR2 are DFQATT and SNEGSKA (reference sequence). The CDR3 length is 16 residues. Trimming left V 0 bases short and J 5 bases short, with 17 bases between. CDR3 nucleotides: TGCAGTGCTAGAGACGGGCCAGGGTTCGGGGACAATGAGCAGTTCTTC. Translating gives CSARDGPGFGDNEQFF.

V and J are TRBV2 and TRBJ1-2; D might be TRBD1 (5 bases). This CDR3 is built from 14 residues. V lost 6 bases and J 7 bases, leaving 18 bases between the germline ends. Per the germline V gene, CDR1 is SNHLY and CDR2 is FYNNEI. CDR3 sequence (DNA): TGTGCCAGCAGGAGGGGAGACAGCCCTCCTGGCTACACCTTC. Translation gives CASRRGDSPPGYTF.

The V gene is TRBV20-1, the J gene TRBJ2-7, with 9 bases identical to TRBD1. CDR1 and CDR2 from the germline V gene are DFQATT and SNEGSKA (reference sequence). The CDR3 has 14 residues. Unmatched junction bases numbered 7, after V lost 3 bases and J lost 4 bases. The CDR3, as DNA: TGCAGTGCTAGTGCGGGACAGGGACGGTACGAGCAGTACTTC. The encoded protein is CSASAGQGRYEQYF.

The rearrangement joins TRBV28 to TRBJ1-2; D gene ambiguous. This CDR3 spans 15 amino acids. Germline V gives CDR1 MDHEN, CDR2 SYDVKM. V was clipped by 4 bases and J by 5 bases, with 17 bases between them. The CDR3 here is CASSSPPQTGYGYTF. The DNA for the CDR3 is TGTGCCAGCAGTTCCCCGCCCCAGACTGGTTATGGCTACACCTTC.

The CDR3 DNA is TGTGCCACCAGCAGAGATGGGAGACAGGGGTACTATGGCTACACCTTC. This translates into CATSRDGRQGYYGYTF. The chain is built from TRBV15 and TRBJ1-2; 8 positions agree with TRBD1. The V segment lost 0 bases and the J segment 3 bases; nucleotides outside the gene matches: 6. The CDR3 loop spans 16 amino acids. Per the germline V gene, CDR1 is LNHNV and CDR2 is YYDKDF (reference sequence).

The chain carries TRBV20-1 and TRBJ1-2; no clear D gene. The CDR3 extends over 15 amino acids. Germline lookup yields CDR1 DFQATT and CDR2 SNEGSKA (reference sequence). Trimming took off 3 bases at V and 0 bases at J, with 14 bases between the two ends. CDR3 sequence reads: CSASVPPGANYGYTF. The CDR3 DNA sequence: TGCAGTGCTAGTGTCCCCCCGGGAGCTAACTATGGCTACACCTTC.

The chain joins TRBV29-1 to TRBJ2-7; D is unresolved. Looked up from germline, CDR1 is SQVTM and CDR2 is ANQGSEA. The CDR3 has 12 amino acids. The V and J ends lost 2 bases and 1 base respectively, with 6 bases between them. The chain's CDR3 is CSVELESYEQYF. The CDR3, as DNA: TGCAGCGTTGAACTAGAGTCCTACGAGCAGTACTTC.

The V call is TRBV12-3 or TRBV12-4, the J call TRBJ2-3; D is undetermined. This CDR3 contains 12 residues. V lost 3 bases to trimming and J lost 4 bases, with 5 bases between them. The CDR3 DNA reads as TGTGCCAGCAGTTTTCATGCAGATACGCAGTATTTT. It is translated as CASSFHADTQYF.

The V and J genes are TRBV29-1 and TRBJ2-7, with D hard to call. The CDR3 sequence is 13 residues long. From germline, CDR1 is SQVTM and CDR2 ANQGSEA. Trimming removed 2 bases at V and 6 bases at J, with 14 bases between. The DNA of the CDR3 is TGCAGCGTTGAACGGGCGGAACACGGCGAGCAGTACTTC. This encodes CSVERAEHGEQYF.

This rearrangement joins TRBV19 to TRBJ1-1; D remains unclear. The V end was cut by 3 bases, the J end by 0 bases, with 11 bases between. Per germline, CDR1 LNHDA and CDR2 SQIVND (reference sequence). The CDR3 has 15 residues. The CDR3 coding sequence is TGTGCCAGTAGTATCCTGGGAACAATGAACACTGAAGCTTTCTTT. It specifies CASSILGTMNTEAFF.

This clonotype has a single count. V usage is TRBV28 and J usage is TRBJ2-4; tentative D call: TRBD2 (6 bases). The J call may not be correct, given that the DNA end is closer to TRBJ2-7. The CDR3 length is 13 residues. CDR1 is MDHEN and CDR2 is SYDVKM in the germline V gene. CDR3 bases: TGTGCCAGCAGTTGTAGACTAGGCTACGAGCAGTACTTC. Residues: CASSCRLGYEQYF.